The table lists the clone carrying this T cell receptor beta chain with a few counts. Its target is not known. The data belong to a study of T cell repertoires in cytomegalovirus infection. The wider study: Public signatures in TCR beta pointed to CMV infection and matching HLA type.

One entry per CDR3 protein results from TCRdb running MiXCR on the reads. The table records around 750,000 distinct CDR3 sequences, less than 35% of them present only once. Sequencing used cultured CD8+ T cells from PBMCs, obtained from culture after CMV antigen stimulation. This TCR was sampled from a human donor in good health (CMV status not recorded). Some clones in this sample may be carry-over from other donors' samples.

CDR3 in DNA: TGTGCCATCTCCCCGGGGGAGCTAGCCAAAAACATTCAGTACTTC. Translated: CAISPGELAKNIQYF. The V call is TRBV2, the J call TRBJ2-4; D is possibly TRBD2 (6 bases). V was shortened by 10 bases and J by 0 bases, with 16 bases between the two germline ends. This CDR3 has 15 amino acids. Germline V gene sequence: CDR1 SNHLY, CDR2 FYNNEI.